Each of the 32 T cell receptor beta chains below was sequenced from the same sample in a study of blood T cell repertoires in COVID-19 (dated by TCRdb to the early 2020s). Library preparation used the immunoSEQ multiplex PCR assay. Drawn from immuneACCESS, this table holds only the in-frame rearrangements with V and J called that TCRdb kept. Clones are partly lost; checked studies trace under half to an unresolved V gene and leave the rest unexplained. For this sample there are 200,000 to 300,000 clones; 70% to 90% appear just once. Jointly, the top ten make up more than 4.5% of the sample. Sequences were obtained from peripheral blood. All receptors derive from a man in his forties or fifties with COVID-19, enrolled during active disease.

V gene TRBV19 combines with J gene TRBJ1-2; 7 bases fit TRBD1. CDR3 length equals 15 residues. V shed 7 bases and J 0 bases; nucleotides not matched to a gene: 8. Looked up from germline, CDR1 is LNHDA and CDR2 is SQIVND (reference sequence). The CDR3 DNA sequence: TGTGCCAGTATATCGGGGGACAGCCCTAACTATGGCTACACCTTC. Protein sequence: CASISGDSPNYGYTF.

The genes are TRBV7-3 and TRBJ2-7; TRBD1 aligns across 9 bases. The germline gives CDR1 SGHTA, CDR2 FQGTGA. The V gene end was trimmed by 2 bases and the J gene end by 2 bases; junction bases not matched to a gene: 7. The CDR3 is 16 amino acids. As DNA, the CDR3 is TGTGCCAGCAGCTTATCGCCCGGGACAGGGACCTACGAGCAGTACTTC. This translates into CASSLSPGTGTYEQYF. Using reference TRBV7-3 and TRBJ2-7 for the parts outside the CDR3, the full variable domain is GAGVSQTPSNKVTEKGKYVELRCDPISGHTALYWYRQSLGQGPEFLIYFQGTGAADDSGLPNDRFFAVRPEGSVSTLKIQRTERGDSAVYLCASSLSPGTGTYEQYFGPGTRLTVT.

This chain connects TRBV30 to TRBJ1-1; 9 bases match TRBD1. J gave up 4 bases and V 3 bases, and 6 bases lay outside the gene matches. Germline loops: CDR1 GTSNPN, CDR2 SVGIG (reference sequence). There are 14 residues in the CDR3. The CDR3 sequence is CAWRIQGAVTEAFF. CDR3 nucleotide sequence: TGTGCCTGGAGGATACAGGGGGCGGTCACTGAAGCTTTCTTT.

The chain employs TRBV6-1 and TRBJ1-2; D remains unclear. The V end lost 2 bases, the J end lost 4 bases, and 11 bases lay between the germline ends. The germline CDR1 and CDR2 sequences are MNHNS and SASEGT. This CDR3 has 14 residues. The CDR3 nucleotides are TGTGCCAGCAGTGAATCGCCAGAAGTCTATGGCTACACCTTC. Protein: CASSESPEVYGYTF.

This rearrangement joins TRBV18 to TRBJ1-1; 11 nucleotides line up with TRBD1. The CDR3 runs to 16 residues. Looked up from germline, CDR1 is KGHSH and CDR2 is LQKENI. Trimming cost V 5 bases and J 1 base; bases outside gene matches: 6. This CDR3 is CASSSGTGGENTEAFF. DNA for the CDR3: TGTGCCAGCTCATCCGGGACAGGGGGGGAGAACACTGAAGCTTTCTTT.

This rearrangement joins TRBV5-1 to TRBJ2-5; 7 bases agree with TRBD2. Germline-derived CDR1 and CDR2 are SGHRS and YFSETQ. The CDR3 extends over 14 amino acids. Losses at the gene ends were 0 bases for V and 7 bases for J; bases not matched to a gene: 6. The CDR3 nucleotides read TGCGCCAGCAGCTTGGAGTCGGGCGGGGGGACCCAGTACTTC. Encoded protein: CASSLESGGGTQYF.

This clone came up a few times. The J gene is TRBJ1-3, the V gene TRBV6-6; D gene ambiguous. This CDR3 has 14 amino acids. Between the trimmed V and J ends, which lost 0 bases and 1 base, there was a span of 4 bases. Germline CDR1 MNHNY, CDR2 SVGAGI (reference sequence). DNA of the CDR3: TGTGCCAGCAGTTACTCCGCGTCTGGAAACACCATATATTTT. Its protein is CASSYSASGNTIYF.

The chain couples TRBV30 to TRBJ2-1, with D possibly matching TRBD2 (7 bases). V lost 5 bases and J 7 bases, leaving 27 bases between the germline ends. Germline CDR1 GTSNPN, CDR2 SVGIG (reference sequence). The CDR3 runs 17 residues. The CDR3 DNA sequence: TGTGCCTGGGTCCGTTGGGTGGCGGGGGCCCCCGGGAATGAGCAGTTCTTC. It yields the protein CAWVRWVAGAPGNEQFF.

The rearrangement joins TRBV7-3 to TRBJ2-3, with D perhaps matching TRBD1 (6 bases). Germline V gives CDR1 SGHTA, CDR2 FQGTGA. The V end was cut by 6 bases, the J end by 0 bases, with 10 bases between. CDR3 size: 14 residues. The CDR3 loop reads CASSSGVSTDTQYF. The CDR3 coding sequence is TGTGCCAGCAGTTCAGGGGTTAGCACAGATACGCAGTATTTT.

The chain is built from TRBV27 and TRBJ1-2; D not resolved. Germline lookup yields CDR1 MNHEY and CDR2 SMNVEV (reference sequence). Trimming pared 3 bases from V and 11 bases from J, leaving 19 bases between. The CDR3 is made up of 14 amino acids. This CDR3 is CASSFRDGTGGYTF. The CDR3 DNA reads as TGTGCCAGCAGTTTTCGGGATGGCACGGGAGGGTACACCTTC.

CDR3 protein: CASSLGAGGPEQYF. The CDR3 nucleotides are TGTGCCAGCAGCTTGGGGGCGGGGGGGCCCGAGCAGTACTTC. The chain links TRBV5-4 to TRBJ2-7, with 9 bases matching TRBD2. The CDR3 consists of 14 residues. The V segment lost 0 bases and the J segment 6 bases; nucleotides outside the gene matches: 4. The germline gives CDR1 SGHNT, CDR2 YYREEE (reference sequence).

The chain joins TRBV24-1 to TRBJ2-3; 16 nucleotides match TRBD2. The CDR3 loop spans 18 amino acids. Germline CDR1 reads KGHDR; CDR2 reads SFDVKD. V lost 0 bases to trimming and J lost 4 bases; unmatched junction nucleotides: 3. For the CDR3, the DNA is TGTGCCACCAGTGATTTGCGGGGACTAGCGGGGGGGGCAGATACGCAGTATTTT. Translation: CATSDLRGLAGGADTQYF.

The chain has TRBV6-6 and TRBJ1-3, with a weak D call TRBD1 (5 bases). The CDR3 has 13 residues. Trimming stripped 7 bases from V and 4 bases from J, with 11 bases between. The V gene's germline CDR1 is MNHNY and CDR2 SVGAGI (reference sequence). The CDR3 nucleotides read TGTGCCAGCACCGCAGGGTCGGGAAACACCATATATTTT. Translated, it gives CASTAGSGNTIYF.

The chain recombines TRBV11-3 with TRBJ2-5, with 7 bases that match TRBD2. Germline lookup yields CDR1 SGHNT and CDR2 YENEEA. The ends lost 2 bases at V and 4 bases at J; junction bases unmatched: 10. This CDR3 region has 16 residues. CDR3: CASSLSIGGGGETQYF. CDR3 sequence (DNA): TGTGCCAGCAGCTTATCAATTGGCGGGGGAGGAGAGACCCAGTACTTC.

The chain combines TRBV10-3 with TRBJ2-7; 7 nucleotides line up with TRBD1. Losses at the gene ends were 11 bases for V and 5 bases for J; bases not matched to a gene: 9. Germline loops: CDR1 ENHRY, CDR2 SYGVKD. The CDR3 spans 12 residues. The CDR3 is CAAKTGYDEQYF. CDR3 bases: TGTGCCGCGAAGACAGGGTATGACGAGCAGTACTTC.

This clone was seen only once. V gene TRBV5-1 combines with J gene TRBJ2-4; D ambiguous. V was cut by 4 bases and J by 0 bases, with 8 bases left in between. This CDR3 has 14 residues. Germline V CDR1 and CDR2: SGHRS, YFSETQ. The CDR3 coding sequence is TGCGCCAGCAGCCCATCACTAGCCAAAAACATTCAGTACTTC. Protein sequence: CASSPSLAKNIQYF.

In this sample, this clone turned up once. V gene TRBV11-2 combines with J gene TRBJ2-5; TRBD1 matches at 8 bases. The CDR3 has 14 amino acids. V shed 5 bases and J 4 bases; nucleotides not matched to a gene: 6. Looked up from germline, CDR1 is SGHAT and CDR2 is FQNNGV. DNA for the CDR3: TGTGCCAGCAGCCTTGACAGGGGCCCAGAGACCCAGTACTTC. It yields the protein CASSLDRGPETQYF.

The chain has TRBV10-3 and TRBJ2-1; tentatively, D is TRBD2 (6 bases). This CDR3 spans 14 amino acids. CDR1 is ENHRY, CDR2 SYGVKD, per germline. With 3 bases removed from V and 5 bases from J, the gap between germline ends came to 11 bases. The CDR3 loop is CAISDPGANNEQFF. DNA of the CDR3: TGTGCCATCAGTGACCCGGGAGCAAACAATGAGCAGTTCTTC.

CDR3: CARSLVSGGAVGELFF. The CDR3, as DNA: TGTGCCAGAAGCTTGGTGAGCGGGGGGGCCGTCGGGGAGCTGTTTTTT. This rearrangement joins TRBV5-3 to TRBJ2-2, with 10 bases lining up with TRBD2. TRBV5-3 belongs to the ORF category, with a function that is uncertain. The V gene end was trimmed by 0 bases and the J gene end by 7 bases; junction bases not matched to a gene: 6. CDR3 length equals 16 residues.

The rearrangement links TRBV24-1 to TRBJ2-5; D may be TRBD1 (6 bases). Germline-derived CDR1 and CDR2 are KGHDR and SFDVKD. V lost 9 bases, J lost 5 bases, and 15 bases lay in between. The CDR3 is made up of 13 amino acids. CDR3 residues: CATGEGGLETQYF. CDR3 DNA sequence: TGTGCCACCGGGGAAGGGGGTCTCGAGACCCAGTACTTC.

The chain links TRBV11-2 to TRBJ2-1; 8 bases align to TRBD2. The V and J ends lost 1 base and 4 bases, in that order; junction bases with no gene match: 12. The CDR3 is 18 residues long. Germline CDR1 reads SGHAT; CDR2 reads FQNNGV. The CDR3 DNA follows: TGTGCCAGCAGCTTAGGTCGGGCTGCGGCGGGGGGTTACAATGAGCAGTTCTTC. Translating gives CASSLGRAAAGGYNEQFF.

DNA for the CDR3: TGTGCCAGCAGCTTAAGACAGGGCAGCACAGATACGCAGTATTTT. Its protein product is CASSLRQGSTDTQYF. The chain joins TRBV9 to TRBJ2-3, with 7 bases matching TRBD1. The V gene end was trimmed by 4 bases and the J gene end by 0 bases; junction bases not matched to a gene: 5. The CDR3 is 15 amino acids. Germline CDR1 is SGDLS and CDR2 is YYNGEE.

The CDR3 bases are TGTGCCACCAGCGCCAGGGAGGCCGGGGAGCTGTTTTTT. Amino acids: CATSAREAGELFF. The chain links TRBV15 to TRBJ2-2, with a tentative D call TRBD2 (6 bases). Per germline, CDR1 LNHNV and CDR2 YYDKDF (reference sequence). The germline V and J ends were trimmed by 5 bases and 6 bases, with 10 bases remaining between them. This CDR3 has 13 residues.

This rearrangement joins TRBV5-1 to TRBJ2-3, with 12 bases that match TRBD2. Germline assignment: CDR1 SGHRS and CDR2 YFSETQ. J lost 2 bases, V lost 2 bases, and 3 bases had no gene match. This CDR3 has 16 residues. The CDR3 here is CASSFTSGGTTDTQYF. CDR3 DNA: TGCGCCAGCAGCTTCACTAGCGGGGGGACCACAGATACGCAGTATTTT.

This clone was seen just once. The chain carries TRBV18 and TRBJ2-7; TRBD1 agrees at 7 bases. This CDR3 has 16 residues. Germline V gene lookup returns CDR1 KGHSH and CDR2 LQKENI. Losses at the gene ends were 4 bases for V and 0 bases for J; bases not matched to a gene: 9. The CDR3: CASSRTGGPTSYEQYF. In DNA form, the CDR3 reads TGTGCCAGCTCACGGACAGGAGGCCCTACCTCCTACGAGCAGTACTTC. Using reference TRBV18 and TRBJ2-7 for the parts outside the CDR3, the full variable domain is NAGVMQNPRHLVRRRGQEARLRCSPMKGHSHVYWYRQLPEEGLKFMVYLQKENIIDESGMPKERFSAEFPKEGPSILRIQQVVRGDSAAYFCASSRTGGPTSYEQYFGPGTRLTVT.

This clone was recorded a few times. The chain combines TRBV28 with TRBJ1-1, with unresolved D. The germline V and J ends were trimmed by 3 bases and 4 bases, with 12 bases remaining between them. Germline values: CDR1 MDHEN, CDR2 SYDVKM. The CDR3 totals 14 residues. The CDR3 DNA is TGTGCCAGCAGTTTTCGGGGTTTACGCACTGAAGCTTTCTTT. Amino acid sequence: CASSFRGLRTEAFF.

The DNA for the CDR3 is TGTGCCAGCAGTTTACACCCATCCGGGACAGCCTGGGAGCAGTACTTC. Translated, it gives CASSLHPSGTAWEQYF. The V call is TRBV28, the J call TRBJ2-7; 7 bases fit TRBD1. The CDR3 covers 16 residues. Germline V gene lookup returns CDR1 MDHEN and CDR2 SYDVKM. J gave up 7 bases and V 2 bases, and 14 bases lay outside the gene matches. Complete variable domain (other parts from reference TRBV28 and TRBJ2-7): DVKVTQSSRYLVKRTGEKVFLECVQDMDHENMFWYRQDPGLGLRLIYFSYDVKMKEKGDIPEGYSVSREKKERFSLILESASTNQTSMYLCASSLHPSGTAWEQYFGPGTRLTVT.

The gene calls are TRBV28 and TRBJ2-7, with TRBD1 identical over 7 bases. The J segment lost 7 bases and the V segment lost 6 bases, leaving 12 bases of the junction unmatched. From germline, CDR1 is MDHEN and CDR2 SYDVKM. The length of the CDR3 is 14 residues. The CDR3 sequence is CASRPGQFSVEQYF. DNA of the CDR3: TGTGCCAGCAGACCGGGACAGTTTTCTGTTGAGCAGTACTTC.

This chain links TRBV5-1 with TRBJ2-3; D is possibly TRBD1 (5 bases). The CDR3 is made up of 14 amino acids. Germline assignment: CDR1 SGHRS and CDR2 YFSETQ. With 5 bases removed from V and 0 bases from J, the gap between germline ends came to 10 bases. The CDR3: CASRGVSSTDTQYF. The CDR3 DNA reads TGCGCCAGCAGAGGGGTTTCCAGCACAGATACGCAGTATTTT.

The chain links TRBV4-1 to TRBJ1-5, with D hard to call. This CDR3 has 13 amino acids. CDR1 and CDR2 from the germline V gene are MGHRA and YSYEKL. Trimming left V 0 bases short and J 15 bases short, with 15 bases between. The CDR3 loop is CASSQDYQQYVHF. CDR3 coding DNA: TGCGCCAGCAGCCAAGACTATCAACAGTATGTGCATTTT.

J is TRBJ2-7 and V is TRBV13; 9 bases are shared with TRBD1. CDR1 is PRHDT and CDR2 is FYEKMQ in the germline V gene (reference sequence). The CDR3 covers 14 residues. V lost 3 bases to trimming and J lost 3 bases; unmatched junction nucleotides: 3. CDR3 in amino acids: CASSFGTGSYEQYF. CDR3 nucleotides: TGTGCCAGCAGCTTTGGGACAGGGAGCTACGAGCAGTACTTC.

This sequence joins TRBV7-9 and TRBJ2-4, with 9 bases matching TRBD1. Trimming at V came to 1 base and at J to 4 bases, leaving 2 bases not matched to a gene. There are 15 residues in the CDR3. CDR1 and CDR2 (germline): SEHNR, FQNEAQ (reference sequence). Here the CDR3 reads CASSLGTGVKNIQYF. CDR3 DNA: TGTGCCAGCAGCTTAGGGACAGGGGTAAAAAACATTCAGTACTTC.